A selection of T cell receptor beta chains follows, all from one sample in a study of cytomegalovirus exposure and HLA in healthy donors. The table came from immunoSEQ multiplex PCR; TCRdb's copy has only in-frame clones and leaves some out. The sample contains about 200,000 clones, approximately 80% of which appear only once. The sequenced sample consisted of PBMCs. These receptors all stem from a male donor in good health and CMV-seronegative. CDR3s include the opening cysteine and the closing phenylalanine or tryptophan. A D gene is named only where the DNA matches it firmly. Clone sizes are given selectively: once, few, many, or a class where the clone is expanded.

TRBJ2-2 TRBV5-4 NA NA CASSFPGANTGELFF TGTGCCAGCAGCTTCCCAGGGGCGAACACCGGGGAGCTGTTTTTT
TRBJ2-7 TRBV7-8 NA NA CASSLSRGVTYEQYF TGTGCCAGCAGCCTCTCCAGGGGCGTCACCTACGAGCAGTACTTC
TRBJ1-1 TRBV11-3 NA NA CASSSSLSNRAFF TGTGCCAGCAGCTCGTCCCTTTCTAACCGGGCTTTCTTT
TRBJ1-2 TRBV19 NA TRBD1 CASSSRTGDVYGYTF TGTGCCAGTAGTAGTCGGACAGGTGACGTCTATGGCTACACCTTC
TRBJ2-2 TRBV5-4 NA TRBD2 CASSFSGRSTGELFF TGTGCCAGCAGCTTTAGCGGGAGAAGCACCGGGGAGCTGTTTTTT
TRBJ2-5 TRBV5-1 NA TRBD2 CASSGTARSEGLAPKETQYF TGCGCCAGCAGCGGGACAGCGCGGTCGGAGGGACTAGCGCCGAAAGAGACCCAGTACTTC
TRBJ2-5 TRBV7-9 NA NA CASGDTGAVKETQYF TGTGCCAGCGGCGACACGGGAGCGGTTAAAGAGACCCAGTACTTC
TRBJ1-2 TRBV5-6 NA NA CASSLGAGANYGYTF TGTGCCAGCAGCTTGGGAGCAGGGGCGAACTATGGCTACACCTTC
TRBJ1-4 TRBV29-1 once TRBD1 CSVGSGTGHEKLFF TGCAGCGTTGGGTCCGGGACAGGGCATGAAAAACTGTTTTTT
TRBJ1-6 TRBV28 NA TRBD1 CASSPPTGDRSPLHF TGTGCCAGCAGTCCCCCGACAGGGGACCGCTCACCCCTCCACTTT
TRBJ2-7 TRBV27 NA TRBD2 CASSLGGTSAYEQYF TGTGCCAGCAGTTTAGGTGGGACTAGCGCCTACGAGCAGTACTTC
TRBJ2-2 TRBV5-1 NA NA CASRLVANTGELFF TGCGCCAGCCGTCTAGTGGCGAACACCGGGGAGCTGTTTTTT
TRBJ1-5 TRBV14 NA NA CASSAQISGPQHF TGTGCCAGCAGCGCCCAAATTTCGGGGCCCCAGCATTTT
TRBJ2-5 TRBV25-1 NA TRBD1 CASSESPRQGRYF TGTGCCAGCAGTGAATCCCCTCGACAGGGGAGGTACTTC
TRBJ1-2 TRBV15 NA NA CATSRDRAADGYTF TGTGCCACCAGCAGAGATAGGGCAGCGGATGGCTACACCTTC
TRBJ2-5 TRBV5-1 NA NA CASSLVGQGGGETQYF TGCGCCAGCAGCTTGGTTGGTCAGGGAGGAGGGGAGACCCAGTACTTC
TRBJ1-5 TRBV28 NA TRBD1 CASSFWDRGYDQPQHF TGTGCCAGCAGTTTTTGGGACAGGGGATATGATCAGCCCCAGCATTTT
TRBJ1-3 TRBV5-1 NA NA CASSDPGQNTIYF TGCGCCAGCAGCGATCCAGGCCAAAACACCATATATTTT
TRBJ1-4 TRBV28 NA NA CASSVGADNEKLFF TGTGCCAGCAGCGTGGGGGCAGATAATGAAAAACTGTTTTTT
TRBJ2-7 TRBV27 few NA CASRPRGSHYEQYF TGTGCCAGCAGGCCAAGGGGATCCCACTACGAGCAGTACTTC
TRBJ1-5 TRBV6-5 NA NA CASSATRNQPQHF TGTGCCAGCAGTGCGACACGAAATCAGCCCCAGCATTTT
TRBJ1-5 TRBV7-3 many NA CASSFSQGRNQPQHF TGTGCCAGCAGCTTTTCACAGGGTCGCAATCAGCCCCAGCATTTT
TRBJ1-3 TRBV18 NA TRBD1 CASSPLPPGQLSISGNTIYF TGTGCCAGCTCACCACTACCGCCGGGACAGCTTTCTATCTCTGGAAACACCATATATTTT
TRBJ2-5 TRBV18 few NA CASSPGTSETQYF TGTGCCAGCTCACCAGGGACTTCAGAGACCCAGTACTTC
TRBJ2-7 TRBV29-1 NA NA CSAVGLSYEQYF TGCAGCGCCGTCGGACTGTCCTACGAGCAGTACTTC
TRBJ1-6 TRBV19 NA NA CASRDNVENSPLHF TGTGCCAGCCGGGACAACGTCGAAAATTCACCCCTCCACTTT
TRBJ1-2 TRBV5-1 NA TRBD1 CASSPGTVALGGYTF TGCGCCAGCAGCCCAGGGACAGTGGCTTTGGGGGGCTACACCTTC
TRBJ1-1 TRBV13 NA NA CASSGDAGLNTEAFF TGTGCCAGCAGTGGAGATGCAGGGCTAAACACTGAAGCTTTCTTT
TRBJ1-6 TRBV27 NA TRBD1 CASSSIYRDSEDSPLHF TGTGCCAGCAGTTCCATATACCGGGACAGTGAAGATTCACCCCTCCACTTT
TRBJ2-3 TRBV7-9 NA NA CASSPEVVLTDTQYF TGTGCCAGCAGCCCGGAGGTAGTTCTGACAGATACGCAGTATTTT
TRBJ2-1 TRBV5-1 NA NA CASTWASGGEQFF TGCGCCAGCACCTGGGCGTCCGGGGGTGAGCAGTTCTTC
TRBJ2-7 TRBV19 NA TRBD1 CASSSGTVTYEQYF TGTGCCAGTAGTTCCGGGACAGTCACCTACGAGCAGTACTTC
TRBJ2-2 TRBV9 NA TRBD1 CASSLTGTGDTGELFF TGTGCCAGCAGCTTGACCGGGACAGGGGACACCGGGGAGCTGTTTTTT
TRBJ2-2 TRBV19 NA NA CASQGQLNTGELFF TGTGCCAGTCAAGGACAGCTTAACACCGGGGAGCTGTTTTTT
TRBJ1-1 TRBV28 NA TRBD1 CAIGQGNTEAFF TGTGCCATCGGACAGGGGAACACTGAAGCTTTCTTT
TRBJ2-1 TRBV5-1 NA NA CASSYLGGRAYNEQFF TGCGCCAGCAGTTACTTAGGGGGGAGGGCCTACAATGAGCAGTTCTTC
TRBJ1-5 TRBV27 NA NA CASSLYGASQPQHF TGTGCCAGCAGTTTATATGGGGCCAGCCAGCCCCAGCATTTT
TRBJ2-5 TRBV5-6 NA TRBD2 CASNEGLAEQETQYF TGTGCCAGCAACGAGGGACTAGCGGAACAAGAGACCCAGTACTTC
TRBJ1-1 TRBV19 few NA CASSKRQAHRGAEAFF TGTGCCAGTAGTAAAAGACAGGCGCATCGGGGCGCTGAAGCTTTCTTT
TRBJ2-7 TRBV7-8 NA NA CASSEQGGNEQYF TGTGCCAGCAGTGAACAGGGCGGAAACGAGCAGTACTTC
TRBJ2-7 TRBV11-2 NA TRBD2 CASSRGLAGGILSYEQYF TGTGCCAGCAGCCGGGGACTAGCGGGAGGAATATTATCCTACGAGCAGTACTTC
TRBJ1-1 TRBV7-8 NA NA CASSPGQGQLSEAFF TGTGCCAGCAGCCCAGGACAAGGACAGCTCTCCGAAGCTTTCTTT
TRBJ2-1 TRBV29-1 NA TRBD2 CSVGTSGSLNNEQFF TGCAGCGTTGGGACTAGCGGGAGCCTAAACAATGAGCAGTTCTTC
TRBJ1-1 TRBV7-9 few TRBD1 CASRRQGEDTEAFF TGTGCCAGCAGGAGACAGGGGGAGGACACTGAAGCTTTCTTT
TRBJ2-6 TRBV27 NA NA CASSLKRLPSGANVLTF TGTGCCAGCAGTTTAAAAAGACTACCCTCTGGGGCCAACGTCCTGACTTTC
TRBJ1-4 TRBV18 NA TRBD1 CASSPSGTGGRYEKLFF TGTGCCAGCTCACCCTCCGGGACAGGGGGCAGATATGAAAAACTGTTTTTT